The 31 T cell receptor beta chains reported below all come from one sample, sequenced in a study of control samples from healthy donors and cancer patients. Using immunoSEQ multiplex PCR, the repertoire was profiled, and TCRdb retains in-frame clones only, with some absent. The sample holds 70,000 to 85,000 clones; roughly 84% are singletons and the top ten take roughly 11%. Material for sequencing was PBMCs. These receptors were taken from a man in his fifties or sixties with head and neck cancer.

J is TRBJ2-1 and V is TRBV19; no reliable D call. V gave up 3 bases and J gave up 7 bases, with 10 bases separating them. This CDR3 has 13 residues. Germline loops: CDR1 LNHDA, CDR2 SQIVND (reference sequence). Here the CDR3 DNA reads TGTGCCAGTAGTATCACAGTCGGGAATGAGCAGTTCTTC. This sequence encodes CASSITVGNEQFF.

V gene TRBV27 combines with J gene TRBJ2-4; perhaps TRBD1 as D (7 bases). The germline V and J ends were trimmed by 2 bases and 5 bases, with 19 bases remaining between them. Germline CDR1 and CDR2: MNHEY and SMNVEV (reference sequence). The CDR3 length is 17 residues. CDR3 in DNA: TGTGCCAGCAGTTTAGAGGGGGCGGGGCAGGGACAAAACATTCAGTACTTC. It yields the protein CASSLEGAGQGQNIQYF.

The V call is TRBV3-1 (or the pseudogene TRBV3-2), the J call TRBJ2-7, with D maybe TRBD1 (5 bases). The V end was cut by 2 bases, the J end by 2 bases, with 10 bases between. The CDR3 contains 14 residues. Germline lookup yields CDR1 LGHDT and CDR2 YNNKEL (reference sequence). This CDR3 is CASSQPPRAYEQYF. In nucleotides, the CDR3 is TGTGCCAGCAGCCAACCCCCCAGGGCCTACGAGCAGTACTTC.

The chain employs TRBV27 and TRBJ1-2, with a tentative D call TRBD1 (6 bases). V lost 6 bases to trimming and J lost 4 bases, with 21 bases between them. This CDR3 spans 16 amino acids. The germline V gene encodes CDR1 MNHEY and CDR2 SMNVEV (reference sequence). The CDR3 here is CASSLNYGQSTYGYTF. DNA of the CDR3: TGTGCCAGCAGCCTTAATTACGGACAGTCTACCTATGGCTACACCTTC.

This clone was detected only once. V and J are TRBV6-6 and TRBJ2-3; D remains ambiguous. This CDR3 has 11 amino acids. V shed 6 bases and J shed 9 bases, with 10 bases lying between them. Germline assignment: CDR1 MNHNY and CDR2 SVGAGI (reference sequence). The CDR3 region is CASSPGPTQYF. CDR3 in DNA: TGTGCCAGCAGCCCCGGGCCCACGCAGTATTTT.

This chain uses TRBV2 with TRBJ1-4; D remains unclear. From germline, CDR1 is SNHLY and CDR2 FYNNEI. The CDR3 length is 15 residues. Trimming cost V 7 bases and J 8 bases, with 20 bases left between them. The DNA for the CDR3 is TGTGCCAGCACCCTGTCGGCTACTGGGCGGGAAAAACTGTTTTTT. Its protein product is CASTLSATGREKLFF.

This clone was found a few times. The V and J genes are TRBV19 and TRBJ2-6, with D possibly matching TRBD1 (6 bases). Deletions cut 3 bases from V and 0 bases from J, with 12 bases between. Germline CDR1 LNHDA, CDR2 SQIVND (reference sequence). There are 17 residues in the CDR3. The CDR3 reads CASSMTGESSGANVLTF. CDR3 in DNA: TGTGCCAGTAGTATGACAGGAGAAAGCTCTGGGGCCAACGTCCTGACTTTC.

The chain combines TRBV28 with TRBJ1-6; TRBD1 agrees at 9 bases. V was clipped by 5 bases and J by 9 bases; unmatched bases: 14. Germline V gives CDR1 MDHEN, CDR2 SYDVKM. The CDR3 runs to 17 residues. Here the CDR3 DNA reads TGTGCCAGCAGTCCCCAATTCGTGGGACAGGGTTTTTCACCCCTCCACTTT. This sequence encodes CASSPQFVGQGFSPLHF.

The V call is TRBV5-1, the J call TRBJ2-7; 7 bases map to TRBD1. Germline CDR1 SGHRS, CDR2 YFSETQ. The J segment lost 2 bases and the V segment lost 4 bases, leaving 9 bases of the junction unmatched. CDR3 length equals 15 residues. The CDR3 spells CASSIGTVPPYEQYF. CDR3 bases: TGCGCCAGCAGCATAGGGACAGTTCCGCCCTACGAGCAGTACTTC.

This sequence joins TRBV6-6 and TRBJ1-1; no reliable D call. Trimming left V 4 bases short and J 10 bases short, with 19 bases between. The CDR3 length is 14 residues. Germline V gene data show CDR1 as MNHNY and CDR2 as SVGAGI (reference sequence). CDR3 protein: CASSSFSPRVLAFF. CDR3 in DNA: TGTGCCAGCAGTTCCTTTTCCCCTAGGGTATTAGCTTTCTTT.

This chain joins TRBV5-1 and TRBJ1-2; D is perhaps TRBD1 (6 bases). CDR1 is SGHRS and CDR2 is YFSETQ in the germline V gene. V was pared by 4 bases and J by 7 bases, with 14 bases between. The CDR3 consists of 13 residues. CDR3 region: CASSIQGDSGYTF. The CDR3 DNA reads TGCGCCAGCAGCATACAGGGAGACTCTGGCTACACCTTC.

J is TRBJ2-5 and V is TRBV10-1; unclear D gene. Germline loops: CDR1 WNHNN, CDR2 SYGVQD (reference sequence). V lost 2 bases, J lost 5 bases, and 12 bases lay in between. This CDR3 region has 14 residues. The CDR3: CASSEEPTGETQYF. Written as DNA, the CDR3 is TGCGCCAGCAGTGAGGAACCGACTGGGGAGACCCAGTACTTC.

This clone appeared once. The rearrangement uses TRBV28 and TRBJ2-7; TRBD2 aligns across 10 bases. Germline V CDR1 and CDR2: MDHEN, SYDVKM. The CDR3 loop spans 16 amino acids. Unmatched junction bases numbered 12, after V lost 5 bases and J lost 5 bases. CDR3 coding DNA: TGTGCCAGCAGTGCACCTCTACTAGCGGGACGGGACGAGCAGTACTTC. Protein: CASSAPLLAGRDEQYF.

This rearrangement joins TRBV6-5 to TRBJ2-1, with 9 bases matching TRBD1. The V gene's germline CDR1 is MNHEY and CDR2 SVGAGI. The CDR3 consists of 14 residues. V lost 4 bases to trimming and J lost 11 bases; unmatched junction nucleotides: 9. CDR3 sequence: CASSSQGARGQQFF. Here the CDR3 DNA reads TGTGCCAGCAGTTCACAGGGGGCGCGAGGTCAGCAGTTCTTC.

The chain is built from TRBV5-1 and TRBJ1-1, with D possibly TRBD1 on 5 matching bases. CDR3 length equals 15 residues. Trimming pared 3 bases from V and 7 bases from J, leaving 19 bases between. Germline V gives CDR1 SGHRS, CDR2 YFSETQ. The CDR3 DNA follows: TGCGCCAGCAGCTCGGACCAGGGTTATAATGGTGAAGCTTTCTTT. Its protein product is CASSSDQGYNGEAFF. Using reference TRBV5-1 and TRBJ1-1 for the parts outside the CDR3, the full variable domain is KAGVTQTPRYLIKTRGQQVTLSCSPISGHRSVSWYQQTPGQGLQFLFEYFSETQRNKGNFPGRFSGRQFSNSRSEMNVSTLELGDSALYLCASSSDQGYNGEAFFGQGTRLTVV.

The chain joins TRBV7-2 to TRBJ1-2; 8 nucleotides agree with TRBD1. Germline assignment: CDR1 SGHTA and CDR2 FQGNSA. V lost 4 bases to trimming and J lost 0 bases; unmatched junction nucleotides: 7. This CDR3 has 16 amino acids. The CDR3 region is CASSYGTGNTNYGYTF. Here the CDR3 DNA reads TGTGCCAGCAGCTATGGGACAGGAAACACTAACTATGGCTACACCTTC. The full variable domain, rest sourced from reference TRBV7-2 and TRBJ1-2, is GAGVSQSPSNKVTEKGKDVELRCDPISGHTALYWYRQSLGQGLEFLIYFQGNSAPDKSGLPSDRFSAERTGGSVSTLTIQRTQQEDSAVYLCASSYGTGNTNYGYTFGSGTRLTVV.

This chain uses TRBV10-3 with TRBJ2-7, with D perhaps TRBD1 or TRBD2 (7 bases each). The CDR3 runs to 15 residues. From germline, CDR1 is ENHRY and CDR2 SYGVKD. The V gene lost 10 bases and the J gene lost 1 base, with 20 bases spanning the gap. The CDR3 region has the DNA TGTGCCAGCCAGGGGGGGAATGGGGGTTCCTACGAGCAGTACTTC. Amino acids: CASQGGNGGSYEQYF.

This clone was seen a single time. This chain joins TRBV11-2 and TRBJ2-5; D gene ambiguous. Trimming removed 5 bases from V and 5 bases from J, with 15 bases in between. The CDR3 totals 14 residues. Looked up from germline, CDR1 is SGHAT and CDR2 is FQNNGV. CDR3 DNA: TGTGCCAGCAGCCCGAATCCGGGCGGCGAGACCCAGTACTTC. Amino acid sequence: CASSPNPGGETQYF.

The rearrangement uses TRBV7-2 and TRBJ2-7; 8 bases line up with TRBD1. Germline V lookup: CDR1 SGHTA, CDR2 FQGNSA. V shed 5 bases and J 2 bases; nucleotides not matched to a gene: 5. CDR3 size: 14 residues. CDR3 in DNA: TGTGCCAGCAGCAAAAGACAGGGGCCCTACGAGCAGTACTTC. Encoded protein: CASSKRQGPYEQYF.

V gene TRBV25-1 combines with J gene TRBJ1-4; possible D gene TRBD1, 5 bases. The CDR3 sequence is 14 residues long. Trimming removed 3 bases at V and 7 bases at J, with 12 bases between. In germline, CDR1 is MGHDK, CDR2 SYGVNS. CDR3 in amino acids: CASSDGASGEKLFF. In nucleotides, the CDR3 is TGTGCCAGCAGTGATGGGGCCTCGGGTGAAAAACTGTTTTTT.

The gene calls are TRBV2 and TRBJ1-2; 7 bases are shared with TRBD1. In germline, CDR1 is SNHLY, CDR2 FYNNEI. The CDR3 extends over 13 amino acids. V was pared by 6 bases and J by 10 bases, with 11 bases of the junction left unmatched. The CDR3 nucleotides read TGTGCCAGCAGCCGACAGGGACTCTACGACTACACCTTC. Protein sequence: CASSRQGLYDYTF.

The chain employs TRBV28 and TRBJ2-7, with TRBD1 matching over 7 bases. Per germline, CDR1 MDHEN and CDR2 SYDVKM. J was trimmed by 3 bases and V by 5 bases; bases with no gene match: 4. CDR3 length equals 13 residues. CDR3 residues: CASSVGQNYEQYF. The CDR3 region has the DNA TGTGCCAGCAGTGTGGGACAGAACTACGAGCAGTACTTC.

The V call is TRBV4-1, the J call TRBJ2-7; 13 bases fit TRBD2. CDR1 and CDR2 from the germline V gene are MGHRA and YSYEKL. J gave up 2 bases and V 3 bases, and 1 base lay outside the gene matches. The CDR3 contains 15 residues. CDR3 sequence reads: CASSHGLAGAYEQYF. CDR3 DNA sequence: TGCGCCAGCAGCCACGGACTAGCGGGAGCCTACGAGCAGTACTTC.

The table lists this clone with a count of one. V usage is TRBV5-1 and J usage is TRBJ1-4; D is possibly TRBD1 (6 bases). Trimming removed 0 bases from V and 9 bases from J, with 18 bases in between. CDR1 and CDR2 (germline): SGHRS, YFSETQ. The CDR3 covers 16 residues. The CDR3 loop reads CASSLDNRAPPQKLFF. Here the CDR3 DNA reads TGCGCCAGCAGCTTGGACAACAGGGCCCCGCCCCAAAAACTGTTTTTT. The variable domain in full, completed from reference TRBV5-1 and TRBJ1-4, reads KAGVTQTPRYLIKTRGQQVTLSCSPISGHRSVSWYQQTPGQGLQFLFEYFSETQRNKGNFPGRFSGRQFSNSRSEMNVSTLELGDSALYLCASSLDNRAPPQKLFFGSGTQLSVL.

The V and J genes are TRBV3-1 (or the pseudogene TRBV3-2) and TRBJ1-1, with D maybe TRBD1 (5 bases). V shed 0 bases and J shed 10 bases, with 12 bases lying between them. Germline values: CDR1 LGHDT, CDR2 YNNKEL (reference sequence). The CDR3 is 13 amino acids. The chain's CDR3 is CASSQEKGYRAFF. CDR3 DNA: TGTGCCAGCAGCCAAGAAAAGGGGTATCGAGCTTTCTTT.

V gene TRBV27 combines with J gene TRBJ2-1, with 10 nucleotides matching TRBD1. V gave up 5 bases and J gave up 4 bases; unmatched junction bases: 8. The CDR3 runs to 16 residues. In germline, CDR1 is MNHEY, CDR2 SMNVEV (reference sequence). The CDR3 nucleotides are TGTGCCAGCAGTCTGACGGGACAGGGGTTTTACAATGAGCAGTTCTTC. It specifies CASSLTGQGFYNEQFF.

V is TRBV10-3 and J is TRBJ1-2, with 7 bases aligning to TRBD1. Germline V gives CDR1 ENHRY, CDR2 SYGVKD. V trimming: 4 bases; J trimming: 2 bases; junction bases outside the gene matches: 7. CDR3 length: 15 residues. In DNA, the CDR3 is TGTGCCATCAGTGCCACGACGACAGGGAACTATGGCTACACCTTC. Translating it yields CAISATTTGNYGYTF.

This clone was seen once. The chain couples TRBV7-9 to TRBJ1-4; a weak D match, TRBD1 (5 bases). The ends were cut back, 6 bases at V and 5 bases at J, with 10 bases in the middle. The CDR3 extends over 13 amino acids. The V gene's germline CDR1 is SEHNR and CDR2 FQNEAQ (reference sequence). The CDR3: CASRTWGNEKLFF. CDR3 DNA: TGTGCCAGCAGGACGTGGGGGAATGAAAAACTGTTTTTT. Full variable domain (outside the CDR3, taken from reference TRBV7-9 and TRBJ1-4): DTGVSQNPRHKITKRGQNVTFRCDPISEHNRLYWYRQTLGQGPEFLTYFQNEAQLEKSRLLSDRFSAERPKGSFSTLEIQRTEQGDSAMYLCASRTWGNEKLFFGSGTQLSVL.

The chain carries TRBV9 and TRBJ1-2, with a possible D match to TRBD1 (5 bases). Germline V gene lookup returns CDR1 SGDLS and CDR2 YYNGEE. The CDR3 has 13 amino acids. The V and J ends lost 3 bases and 5 bases respectively, with 11 bases between them. CDR3 region: CASSAGEGYGYTF. CDR3 sequence (DNA): TGTGCCAGCAGCGCCGGCGAGGGGTATGGCTACACCTTC. Filled out from reference TRBV9 and TRBJ1-2, the complete variable domain reads DSGVTQTPKHLITATGQRVTLRCSPRSGDLSVYWYQQSLDQGLQFLIQYYNGEERAKGNILERFSAQQFPDLHSELNLSSLELGDSALYFCASSAGEGYGYTFGSGTRLTVV.

This rearrangement joins TRBV5-1 to TRBJ1-3; no reliable D call. Germline loops: CDR1 SGHRS, CDR2 YFSETQ. The CDR3 contains 14 residues. Trimming pared 0 bases from V and 6 bases from J, leaving 10 bases between. CDR3 sequence reads: CASSLGNTINTIYF. The DNA of the CDR3 is TGCGCCAGCAGCTTGGGGAATACTATAAACACCATATATTTT.

A word on this clone: Additional DNA sequences in this sample encode the identical CDR3. J is TRBJ2-1 and V is TRBV5-4, with 7 bases matching TRBD2. Germline loops: CDR1 SGHNT, CDR2 YYREEE (reference sequence). CDR3 size: 15 residues. The junction had 4 bases not matched to a gene; V was cut back by 0 bases and J by 4 bases. The CDR3 sequence is CASSLGGSIYNEQFF. The CDR3 DNA follows: TGTGCCAGCAGCTTGGGCGGGAGTATTTACAATGAGCAGTTCTTC.